Ten or more counts support the clone carrying this T cell receptor (beta chain). Its target is not known. This sample stems from a study of CD8 T cells in ankylosing spondylitis. Findings of the study overall: A TCR beta motif of roughly eight highly homologous variants seemed to mark ankylosing spondylitis blood. Clones linked to disease, bearing a CD8+ phenotype, were relatively rare in peripheral blood. Matched ankylosing spondylitis synovial fluid reportedly contained a significantly enriched population of disease-linked clones.

TCRdb analysed the 5' RACE reads with MiXCR anew, one entry per CDR3 protein. In the table there are roughly 220,000 distinct CDR3 sequences, roughly a tenth of which are singletons. J was trimmed by 5 bases and V by 3 bases; bases with no gene match: 12. CDR3 length: 19 amino acids. Looked up from germline, CDR1 is KGHDR and CDR2 is SFDVKD. The TCR was taken from a male donor with ankylosing spondylitis or in good health (not recorded which). This chain joins TRBV24-1 and TRBJ2-3, with 14 bases aligning to TRBD2. Specimen: blood, either unsorted or a sorted T cell fraction (not recorded which). The CDR3 spells CATSDAGTSGGLVRDTQYF. The CDR3 DNA is TGTGCCACCAGTGATGCCGGGACTAGCGGGGGCCTGGTAAGAGATACGCAGTATTTT.